A selection of T cell receptor beta chains follows, all from one sample in a study of T cells in localized non-small cell lung cancer. Repertoires were generated with immunoSEQ multiplex PCR, while TCRdb's copy carries only in-frame clones and drops some. The sample has fewer than 25,000 clones; 75% to 95% are singletons. Sequenced here: peripheral blood, sampled before any cancer treatment. The receptors here all came from a male donor aged 60 or older with stage I squamous cell lung carcinoma. Both conserved end residues are part of each CDR3. D genes are given only for firm matches. Clone size is shown for a subset of rows, as once, few, many or a class of expanded clone.

v_call,clone_size,j_call,d_call,cdr3_aa,cdr3_nt
TRBV15,NA,TRBJ1-4,NA,CATSTGGTSEKLFF,TGTGCCACCAGCACGGGAGGGACATCTGAAAAACTGTTTTTT
TRBV6-1,NA,TRBJ1-5,NA,CASQGSNQPQHF,TGTGCCAGCCAGGGTAGCAATCAGCCCCAGCATTTT
TRBV28,NA,TRBJ2-7,TRBD2,CASSPPTSGSPYEQYF,TGTGCCAGCAGTCCCCCGACTAGCGGGAGCCCCTACGAGCAGTACTTC
TRBV28,NA,TRBJ2-2,NA,CASIGGNTGELFF,TGTGCCAGCATCGGCGGAAACACCGGGGAGCTGTTTTTT
TRBV2,NA,TRBJ1-5,NA,CASVSQESNQPQHF,TGTGCCAGCGTCAGCCAGGAGAGCAATCAGCCCCAGCATTTT
TRBV5-1,NA,TRBJ1-3,NA,CASRTVPGNTIYF,TGCGCCAGCAGGACAGTCCCTGGAAACACCATATATTTT
TRBV6-5,NA,TRBJ2-7,NA,CASSYSIHGQVYEQYF,TGTGCCAGCAGTTACTCGATACACGGGCAGGTCTACGAGCAGTACTTC
TRBV29-1,NA,TRBJ2-3,TRBD2,CSVEGTSGATDTQYF,TGCAGCGTTGAGGGGACTAGCGGGGCCACAGATACGCAGTATTTT
TRBV9,NA,TRBJ2-1,NA,CASSVAVRGNEQFF,TGTGCCAGCAGCGTAGCAGTTCGGGGCAATGAGCAGTTCTTC
TRBV14,NA,TRBJ2-1,TRBD2,CASSLIRTSVNEQFF,TGTGCCAGCAGCCTTATAAGGACTAGCGTCAATGAGCAGTTCTTC
TRBV28,NA,TRBJ1-2,NA,CASSLFREGTGTPYGYTF,TGTGCCAGCAGTTTATTTAGGGAGGGAACAGGGACTCCCTATGGCTACACCTTC
TRBV27,NA,TRBJ2-1,TRBD2,CASSLRAPGLAAINEQFF,TGTGCCAGCAGTTTACGGGCCCCGGGACTAGCGGCAATCAATGAGCAGTTCTTC
TRBV5-8,NA,TRBJ1-4,NA,CASSLRLDSLNEKLFF,TGTGCCAGCAGCTTGCGTTTGGACAGCTTGAATGAAAAACTGTTTTTT
TRBV7-2,NA,TRBJ2-3,TRBD2,CASSFLHGGDTQYF,TGTGCCAGCAGCTTTCTTCACGGGGGGGATACGCAGTATTTT
TRBV9,NA,TRBJ2-1,NA,CASSVGPTRNEQFF,TGTGCCAGCAGCGTAGGCCCCACACGAAATGAGCAGTTCTTC
TRBV6-6,NA,TRBJ1-5,TRBD1,CASRQGNQPQHF,TGTGCCAGCCGACAGGGGAATCAGCCCCAGCATTTT
TRBV5-6,NA,TRBJ2-5,NA,CASSQDFQETQYF,TGTGCCAGCAGCCAGGACTTCCAAGAGACCCAGTACTTC
TRBV9,NA,TRBJ2-5,TRBD1,CASSVGSGTGAETQYF,TGTGCCAGCAGCGTAGGATCGGGGACAGGGGCCGAGACCCAGTACTTC
TRBV5-6,NA,TRBJ2-7,NA,CASSLVTRTDSYEQYF,TGTGCCAGCAGCTTGGTAACGCGGACAGACTCCTACGAGCAGTACTTC
TRBV7-2,NA,TRBJ2-5,NA,CASSFQGLEETQYF,TGTGCCAGCAGCTTTCAGGGTCTGGAGGAGACCCAGTACTTC
TRBV12-5,NA,TRBJ1-4,TRBD1,CASGLGGTGVEKLFF,TGTGCTAGTGGTTTGGGCGGGACAGGGGTCGAAAAACTGTTTTTT
TRBV6-4,NA,TRBJ2-2,NA,CASSDQSEGELFF,TGTGCCAGCAGTGACCAGTCTGAGGGGGAGCTGTTTTTT
TRBV5-1,medium-sized,TRBJ2-3,NA,CASSLKPAYPDTQYF,TGCGCCAGCAGCTTGAAACCAGCGTATCCAGATACGCAGTATTTT